This T cell receptor (beta chain) was recovered during a study of blood T cells in healthy people across ages. Study findings and constraints: Naive T cell percentage strongly correlated with TCR beta diversity.

Germline V CDR1 and CDR2: MDHEN, SYDVKM. The CDR3 has 20 residues. Trimming removed 5 bases from V and 0 bases from J; junction bases left unmatched: 17. This clonotype has more than one count but fewer than ten. What it recognizes is unknown. A second PCR, run for about 6 to 11 cycles, used a sample-barcoded 5' primer plus a J-beta primer mix. A tag from a template-switch adaptor with 12 random nucleotides marked each cDNA molecule. TCRdb reprocessed the 5' RACE reads via MiXCR and lists one record per CDR3 protein. The sample lists approximately 760,000 distinct CDR3 sequences; 20% to 25% were seen once. The same specimen was also included in a second study, on T cells of mothers and their children. Per that paper: The output of TCR recombination is shaped by thymic selection similarly in related and unrelated pairs.

The chain couples TRBV28 to TRBJ2-2; 8 nucleotides match TRBD1. Material for sequencing was blood. The sequence derives from a boy aged 5-17 years in good health. The DNA for the CDR3 is TGTGCCAGCAGTCACCGACAGGGGAGTTGGTATCATACGAACACCGGGGAGCTGTTTTTT. It encodes CASSHRQGSWYHTNTGELFF.